This TCR beta chain originates from a study of shared clonotypes between healthy human individuals. CDR1 and CDR2 (germline): MDHEN, SYDVKM. The CDR3 totals 14 residues. V lost 4 bases to trimming and J lost 4 bases, with 11 bases between them. Whole-study findings and limits: Tissue TCR repertoires likely differ from these blood-only repertoires.

With respect to this clone: Antigen: not known.

Assay used: immunoSEQ multiplex PCR; TCRdb lists only in-frame clones, some missing. The data contain 1 million to 1.3 million clones, approximately 78% of them singletons. The V call is TRBV28, the J call TRBJ2-1; D remains unclear. Sequences were obtained from memory CD4+ T cells from PBMCs. The sample's subset: CD45RA-negative fraction. The TCR originated in a man between 18 and 29 years old in good health. Some clones in this sample may be carry-over from other donors' samples. The CDR3 reads CASSSPALYNEQFF. DNA for the CDR3: TGTGCCAGCAGTTCCCCAGCCCTATACAATGAGCAGTTCTTC.